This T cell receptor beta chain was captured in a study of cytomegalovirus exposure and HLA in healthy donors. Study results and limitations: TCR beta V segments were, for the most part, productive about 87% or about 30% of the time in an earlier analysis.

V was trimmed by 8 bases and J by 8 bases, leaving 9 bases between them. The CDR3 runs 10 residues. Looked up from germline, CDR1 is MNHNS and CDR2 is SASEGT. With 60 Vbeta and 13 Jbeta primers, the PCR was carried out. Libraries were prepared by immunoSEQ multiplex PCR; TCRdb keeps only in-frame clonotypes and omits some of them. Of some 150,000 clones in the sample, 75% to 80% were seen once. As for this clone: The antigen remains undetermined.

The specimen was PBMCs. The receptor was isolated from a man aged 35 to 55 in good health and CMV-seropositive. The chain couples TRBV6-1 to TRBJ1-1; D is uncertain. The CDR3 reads CASEYREAFF. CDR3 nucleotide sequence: TGTGCCAGCGAGTATAGAGAAGCTTTCTTT.